The present T cell receptor (beta chain) was sequenced within a study of control samples from healthy donors and cancer patients. Germline CDR1 reads LNHDA; CDR2 reads SQIVND (reference sequence). Trimming cost V 3 bases and J 10 bases; bases outside gene matches: 9. CDR3 length: 15 amino acids. Here immunoSEQ multiplex PCR was the method, and the copy in TCRdb shows in-frame clones only, minus some. The sample has roughly 88,000 clones; over 80% are singletons. Sequenced material: blood. The sequence was obtained from a man younger than 40 in good health. J is TRBJ1-6 and V is TRBV19, with TRBD1 matching over 7 bases. The CDR3 loop is CASSISGTDGSPLHF. In DNA form, the CDR3 reads TGTGCCAGTAGTATTTCGGGGACAGATGGATCACCCCTCCACTTT.